This TCR beta chain emerged from a study of blood T cell repertoires in COVID-19. Sequenced by immunoSEQ multiplex PCR; TCRdb stores in-frame clones only, minus some. The repertoire consists of around 310,000 clones, with about 90% occurring once and the leading ten covering about 5%. CDR3 length: 15 amino acids. Trimming took off 0 bases at V and 6 bases at J, with 15 bases between the two ends. Germline-derived CDR1 and CDR2 are MNHEY and SVGAGI. Sequenced sample: PBMCs or T cells enriched from blood (not recorded which). The clonotype was recovered from a man aged 25-45 years who had recovered from COVID-19. J is TRBJ2-7 and V is TRBV6-5; D is unresolved. CDR3 bases: TGTGCCAGCAGTTACTCGAGCACAGCAGTGGGCGAGCAGTACTTC. It yields the protein CASSYSSTAVGEQYF.